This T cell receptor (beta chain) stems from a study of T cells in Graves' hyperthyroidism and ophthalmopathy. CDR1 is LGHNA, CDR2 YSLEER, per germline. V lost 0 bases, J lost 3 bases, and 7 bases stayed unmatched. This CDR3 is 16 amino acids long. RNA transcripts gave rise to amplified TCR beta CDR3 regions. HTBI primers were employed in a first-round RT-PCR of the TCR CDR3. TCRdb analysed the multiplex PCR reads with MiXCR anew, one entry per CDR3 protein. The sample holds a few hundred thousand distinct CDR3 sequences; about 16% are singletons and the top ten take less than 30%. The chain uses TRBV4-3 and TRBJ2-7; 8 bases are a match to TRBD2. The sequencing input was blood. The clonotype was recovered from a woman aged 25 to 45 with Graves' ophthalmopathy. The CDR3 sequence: CASSQDIGTRGYEQYF. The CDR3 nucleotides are TGCGCCAGCAGCCAAGATATTGGGACTAGGGGCTACGAGCAGTACTTC.